This T cell receptor beta chain was obtained from a study of blood T cell repertoires in COVID-19. For the study at large: The United States, Italy and Spain provided the acute and convalescent COVID-19 samples.

This clone was recorded only once. Generated by immunoSEQ multiplex PCR, the TCRdb table keeps only in-frame clones and is missing some. This table holds around 260,000 clones, approximately 88% found once. Per the germline V gene, CDR1 is SGHRS and CDR2 is YFSETQ. Trimming cost V 4 bases and J 0 bases; bases outside gene matches: 4. The CDR3 spans 16 residues. The TCR sequence derives from a woman in her sixties or seventies with COVID-19, enrolled during active disease. The chain recombines TRBV5-1 with TRBJ2-2; 9 bases are shared with TRBD2. What was sequenced was peripheral blood. The CDR3 protein is CASSDPSGTNTGELFF. Here the CDR3 DNA reads TGCGCCAGCAGCGACCCTAGCGGGACGAACACCGGGGAGCTGTTTTTT.